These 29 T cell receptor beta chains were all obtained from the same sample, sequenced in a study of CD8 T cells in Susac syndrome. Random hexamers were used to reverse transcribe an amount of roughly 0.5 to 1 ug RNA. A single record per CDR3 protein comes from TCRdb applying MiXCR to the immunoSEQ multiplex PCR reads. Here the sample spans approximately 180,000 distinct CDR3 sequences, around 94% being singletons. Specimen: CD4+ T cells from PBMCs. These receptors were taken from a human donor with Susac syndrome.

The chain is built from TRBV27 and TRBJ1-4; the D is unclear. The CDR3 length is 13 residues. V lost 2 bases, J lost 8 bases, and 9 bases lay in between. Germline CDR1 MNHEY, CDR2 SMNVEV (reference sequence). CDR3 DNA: TGTGCCAGCAGTTTACGATACGCAGAAAAACTGTTTTTT. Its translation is CASSLRYAEKLFF.

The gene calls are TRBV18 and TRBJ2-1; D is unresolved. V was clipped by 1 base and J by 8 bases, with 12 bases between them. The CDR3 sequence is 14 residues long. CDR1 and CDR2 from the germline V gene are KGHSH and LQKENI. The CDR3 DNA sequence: TGTGCCAGCTCACCACGAGAGTTTTTGCATGAGCAGTTCTTC. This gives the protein CASSPREFLHEQFF.

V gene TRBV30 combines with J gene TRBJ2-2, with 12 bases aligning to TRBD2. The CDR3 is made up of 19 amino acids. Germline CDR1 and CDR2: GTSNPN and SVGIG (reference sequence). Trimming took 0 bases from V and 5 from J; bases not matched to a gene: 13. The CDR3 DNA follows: TGTGCCTGGAGTGTAAGGCGGCTAGCGGGAGGGATAGGGACCGGGGAGCTGTTTTTT. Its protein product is CAWSVRRLAGGIGTGELFF.

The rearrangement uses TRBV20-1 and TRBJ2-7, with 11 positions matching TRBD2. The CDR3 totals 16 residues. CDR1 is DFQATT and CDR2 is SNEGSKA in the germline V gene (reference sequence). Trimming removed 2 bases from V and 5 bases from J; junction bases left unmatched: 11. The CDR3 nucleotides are TGCAGTGCTAGACCTAAGTCACTAGCGGGAGTAGACGAGCAGTACTTC. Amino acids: CSARPKSLAGVDEQYF.

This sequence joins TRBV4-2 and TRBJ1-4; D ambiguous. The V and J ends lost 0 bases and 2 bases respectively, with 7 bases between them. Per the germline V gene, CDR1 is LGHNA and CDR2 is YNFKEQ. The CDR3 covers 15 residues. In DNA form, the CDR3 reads TGTGCCAGCAGCCAAGATCTGAGGACTAATGAAAAACTGTTTTTT. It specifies CASSQDLRTNEKLFF.

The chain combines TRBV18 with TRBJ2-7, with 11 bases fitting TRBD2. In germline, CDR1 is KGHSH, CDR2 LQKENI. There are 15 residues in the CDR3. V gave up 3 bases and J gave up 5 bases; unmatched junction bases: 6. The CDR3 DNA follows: TGTGCCAGCTCACCGATACTAGCGGGAGAGCACGAGCAGTACTTC. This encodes CASSPILAGEHEQYF.

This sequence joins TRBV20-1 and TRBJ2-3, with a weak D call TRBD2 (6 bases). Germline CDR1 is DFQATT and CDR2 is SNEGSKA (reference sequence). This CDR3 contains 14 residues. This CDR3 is CAEERLGGTDTQYF. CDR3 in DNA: TGCGCTGAAGAGAGACTAGGGGGCACAGATACGCAGTATTTT.

The CDR3 loop is CSALAGGALNEQFF. Here the CDR3 DNA reads TGCAGTGCTTTAGCGGGAGGGGCCCTCAATGAGCAGTTCTTC. This chain joins TRBV20-1 and TRBJ2-1; 11 nucleotides agree with TRBD2. Germline V gene data show CDR1 as DFQATT and CDR2 as SNEGSKA (reference sequence). CDR3 length: 14 residues. The V gene end was trimmed by 5 bases and the J gene end by 6 bases; junction bases not matched to a gene: 6.

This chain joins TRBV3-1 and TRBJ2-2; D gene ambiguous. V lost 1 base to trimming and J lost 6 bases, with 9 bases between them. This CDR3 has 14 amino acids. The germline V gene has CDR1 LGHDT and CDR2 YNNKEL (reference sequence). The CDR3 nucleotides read TGTGCCAGCAGCCAAGGGCTCGAGGCCGGGGAGCTGTTTTTT. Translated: CASSQGLEAGELFF.

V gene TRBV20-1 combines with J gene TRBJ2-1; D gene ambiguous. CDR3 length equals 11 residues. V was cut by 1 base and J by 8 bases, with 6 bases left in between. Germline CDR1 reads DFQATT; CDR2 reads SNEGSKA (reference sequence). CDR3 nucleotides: TGCAGTGCTAGAGGGAGCCATGAGCAGTTCTTC. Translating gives CSARGSHEQFF.

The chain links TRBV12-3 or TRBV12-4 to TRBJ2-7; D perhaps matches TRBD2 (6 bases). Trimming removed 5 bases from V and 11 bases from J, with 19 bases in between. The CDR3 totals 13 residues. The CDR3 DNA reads TGTGCCAGCAGTCCCACTAGAAAAGGGGAGGAGTACTTC. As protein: CASSPTRKGEEYF.

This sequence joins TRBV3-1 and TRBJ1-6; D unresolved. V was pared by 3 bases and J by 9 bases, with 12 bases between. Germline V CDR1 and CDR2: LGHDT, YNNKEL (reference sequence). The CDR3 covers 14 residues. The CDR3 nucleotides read TGTGCCAGCAGCCAGTCAAGTGGGTCTTCACCCCTCCACTTT. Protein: CASSQSSGSSPLHF.

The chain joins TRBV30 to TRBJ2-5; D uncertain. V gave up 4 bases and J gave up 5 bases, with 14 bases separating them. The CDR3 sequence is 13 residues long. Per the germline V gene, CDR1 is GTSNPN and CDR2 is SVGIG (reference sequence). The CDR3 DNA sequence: TGTGCCTGGAACCGTAATCCCTGGGAGACCCAGTACTTC. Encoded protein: CAWNRNPWETQYF.

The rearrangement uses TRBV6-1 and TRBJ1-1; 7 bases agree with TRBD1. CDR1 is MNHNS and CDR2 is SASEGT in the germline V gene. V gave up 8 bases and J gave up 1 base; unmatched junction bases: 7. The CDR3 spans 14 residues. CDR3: CASQRQGGNTEAFF. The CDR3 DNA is TGTGCCAGCCAGAGACAGGGAGGGAACACTGAAGCTTTCTTT.

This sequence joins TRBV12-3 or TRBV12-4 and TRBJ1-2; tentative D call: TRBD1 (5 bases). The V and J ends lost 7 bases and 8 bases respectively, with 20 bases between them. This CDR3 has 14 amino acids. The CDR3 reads CASTTLTASEGYTF. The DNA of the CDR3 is TGTGCCAGCACCACCTTGACAGCCTCGGAAGGCTACACCTTC.

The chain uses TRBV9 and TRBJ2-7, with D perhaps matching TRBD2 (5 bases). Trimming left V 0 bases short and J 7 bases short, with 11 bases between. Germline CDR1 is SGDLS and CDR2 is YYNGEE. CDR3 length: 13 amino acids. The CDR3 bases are TGTGCCAGCAGCGTAGGGGCCTCGGGAGAGCAGTACTTC. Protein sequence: CASSVGASGEQYF.

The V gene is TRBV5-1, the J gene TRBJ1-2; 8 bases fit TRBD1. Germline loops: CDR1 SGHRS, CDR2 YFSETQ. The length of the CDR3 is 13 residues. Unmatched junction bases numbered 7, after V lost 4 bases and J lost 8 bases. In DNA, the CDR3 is TGCGCCAGCAGCCGACAGGGGAGAGACGGCTACACCTTC. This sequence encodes CASSRQGRDGYTF.

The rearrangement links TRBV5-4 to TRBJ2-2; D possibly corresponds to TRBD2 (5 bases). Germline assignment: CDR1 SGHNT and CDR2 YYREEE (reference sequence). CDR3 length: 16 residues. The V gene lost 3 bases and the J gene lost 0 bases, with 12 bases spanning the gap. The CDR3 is CASSSRGPANTGELFF. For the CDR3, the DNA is TGTGCCAGCAGCTCCCGAGGGCCCGCGAACACCGGGGAGCTGTTTTTT.

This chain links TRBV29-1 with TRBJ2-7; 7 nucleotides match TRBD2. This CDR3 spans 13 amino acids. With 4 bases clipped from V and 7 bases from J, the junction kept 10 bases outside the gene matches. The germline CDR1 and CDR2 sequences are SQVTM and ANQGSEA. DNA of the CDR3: TGCAGCGTTGGCACTCTGACTAGCCGGGAGCAGTACTTC. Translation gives CSVGTLTSREQYF.

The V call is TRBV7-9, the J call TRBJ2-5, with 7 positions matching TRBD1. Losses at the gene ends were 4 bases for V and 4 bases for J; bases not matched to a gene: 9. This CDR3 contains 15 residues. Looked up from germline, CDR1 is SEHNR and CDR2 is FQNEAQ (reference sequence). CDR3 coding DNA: TGTGCCAGCAGCTCCCGGGACAGAATTTCAGAGACCCAGTACTTC. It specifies CASSSRDRISETQYF. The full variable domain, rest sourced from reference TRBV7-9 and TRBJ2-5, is DTGVSQNPRHKITKRGQNVTFRCDPISEHNRLYWYRQTLGQGPEFLTYFQNEAQLEKSRLLSDRFSAERPKGSFSTLEIQRTEQGDSAMYLCASSSRDRISETQYFGPGTRLLVL.

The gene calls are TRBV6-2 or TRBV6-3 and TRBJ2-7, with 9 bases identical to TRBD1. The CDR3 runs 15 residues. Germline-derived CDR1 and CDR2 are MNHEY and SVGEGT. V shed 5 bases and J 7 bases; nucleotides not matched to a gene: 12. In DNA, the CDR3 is TGTGCCAGCAGTGAGGACAGGGGAGCGGTAGGAGAGCAGTACTTC. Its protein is CASSEDRGAVGEQYF.

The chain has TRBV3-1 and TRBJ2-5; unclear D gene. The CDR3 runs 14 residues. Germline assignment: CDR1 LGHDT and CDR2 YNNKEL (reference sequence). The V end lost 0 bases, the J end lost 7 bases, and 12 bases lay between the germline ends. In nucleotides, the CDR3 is TGTGCCAGCAGCCAAGAGAGATATGGGTCGACCCAGTACTTC. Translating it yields CASSQERYGSTQYF.

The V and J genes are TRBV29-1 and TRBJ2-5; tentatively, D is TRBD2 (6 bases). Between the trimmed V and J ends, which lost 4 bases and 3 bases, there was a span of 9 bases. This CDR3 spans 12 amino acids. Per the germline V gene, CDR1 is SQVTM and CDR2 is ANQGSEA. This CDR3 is CSVGQREETQYF. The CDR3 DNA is TGCAGCGTTGGACAGCGGGAAGAGACCCAGTACTTC.

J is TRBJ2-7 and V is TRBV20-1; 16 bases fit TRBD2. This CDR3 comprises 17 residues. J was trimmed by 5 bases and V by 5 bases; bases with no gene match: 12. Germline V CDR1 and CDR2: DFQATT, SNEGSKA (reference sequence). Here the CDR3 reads CSASRGGLAGGIHEQYF. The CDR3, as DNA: TGCAGTGCTTCCCGTGGGGGACTAGCGGGAGGGATACACGAGCAGTACTTC.

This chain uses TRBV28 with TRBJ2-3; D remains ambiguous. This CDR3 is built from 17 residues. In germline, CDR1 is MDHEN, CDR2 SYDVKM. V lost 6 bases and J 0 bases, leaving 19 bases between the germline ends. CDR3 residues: CASRGHAPGSSTDTQYF. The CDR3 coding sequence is TGTGCCAGCAGGGGCCATGCTCCAGGCTCTAGCACAGATACGCAGTATTTT.

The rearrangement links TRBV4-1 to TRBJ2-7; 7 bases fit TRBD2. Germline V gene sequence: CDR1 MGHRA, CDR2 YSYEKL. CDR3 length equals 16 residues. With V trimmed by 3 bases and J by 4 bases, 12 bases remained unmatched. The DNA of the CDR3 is TGCGCCAGCAGCCAGGGAGGGGAATGGATGCCATACGAGCAGTACTTC. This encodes CASSQGGEWMPYEQYF.

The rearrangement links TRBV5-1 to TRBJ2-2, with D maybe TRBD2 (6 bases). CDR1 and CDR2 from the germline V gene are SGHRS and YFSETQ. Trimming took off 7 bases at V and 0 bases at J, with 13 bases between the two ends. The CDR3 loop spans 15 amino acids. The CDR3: CASGEEPSNTGELFF. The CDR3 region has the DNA TGCGCCAGCGGGGAGGAGCCGTCGAACACCGGGGAGCTGTTTTTT.

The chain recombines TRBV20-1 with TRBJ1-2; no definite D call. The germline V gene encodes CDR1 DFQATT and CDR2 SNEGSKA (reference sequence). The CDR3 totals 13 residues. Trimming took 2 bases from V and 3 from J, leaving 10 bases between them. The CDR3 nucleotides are TGCAGTGCTAGATTCCATATGGACTATGGCTACACCTTC. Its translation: CSARFHMDYGYTF.

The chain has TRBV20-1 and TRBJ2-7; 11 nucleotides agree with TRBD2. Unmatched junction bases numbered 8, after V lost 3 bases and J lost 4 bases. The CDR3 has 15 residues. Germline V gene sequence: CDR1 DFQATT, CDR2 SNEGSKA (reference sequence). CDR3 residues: CSASLSGRARYEQYF. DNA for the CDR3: TGCAGTGCTAGCCTTAGCGGGAGGGCCAGATACGAGCAGTACTTC.